This TCR beta chain is from a study of shared T cell receptors in the human thymus (dated by TCRdb to about 2021). Study-level background: The study examined how self-reactive, shared T-cell receptor alpha chains are generated in the human thymus.

Library construction relied on the immunoSEQ multiplex PCR assay. The clones in this table, taken by TCRdb from immuneACCESS, are in-frame only. Not every clone is retained; where verified, under half of the shortfall comes from an unresolved V gene, and the cause of the rest is unknown. This sample lists over 650,000 clones; around 87% were detected once. In total, the top ten clones hold just under 0.0095% of the sample. Remarks on this clone: It lacks a known antigen. No much larger clone is present one base from it, and per-base qualities are unavailable.

Based on the germline V gene, the CDR1 and CDR2 sequences are KGHSH and LQKENI. The CDR3, cysteine through phenylalanine, is 16 amino acids long. The kept DNA is CDR3 alone, 48 bases in frame from the first base. The V and J ends are trimmed by 2 bases and 0 bases, leaving 11 bases between them. The sample was also linked to a second study, of human thymus T cells. As that second paper reports: In Finland, the donors were immunologically healthy infants who were having open corrective cardiac surgery for congenital heart defects. Thymus tissue was collected as surgical resects that were removed during corrective cardiac surgery. Biased V and J gene segment usage appeared to be present in both thymic and peripheral blood repertoires. Highly overlapping thymic TCR repertoires among unrelated individuals were reported in the related research. The study used under 10 infant thymus samples plus four related peripheral blood samples to characterize TCR alpha and beta repertoires. Donor ages ranging from about 7 to 250 days were recorded, and a handful of male and two female infants were included in the cohort. After being mechanically released from the tissue, thymocytes were kept at -70 degrees C in pellets of about 8.5-34 million cells. Genomic DNA was extracted from frozen cell pellets with a QIAsymphony instrument. Using the immunoSEQ multiplex PCR assay, the TCRB and TCRAD loci were amplified from a standardized quantity of quality-controlled genomic DNA. The V(D)J region was spanned by amplicons of a length sufficient to cover the CDR3 and to identify V and J genes. The commercial immunoSEQ service was used to sequence amplicons on an Illumina platform. Corrections for primer bias and sequencing errors followed previously described methods, while TCRAD and TCRB definitions were based on the IMGT database. immunoSEQ Analyzer 3.0 and VDJTools were used for repertoire analysis, which covered basic statistics, V/J segment usage, diversity estimates, rarefaction and pairwise overlap. To estimate diversity, the Chao1, ChaoE, Efron-Thisted, Shannon and inverse Simpson indices were applied, and diversity was also estimated on datasets down-sampled to the smallest sample. Repertoire overlap was determined by strict matching of CDR3 nucleotide sequence, V gene and J gene, and Jaccard-based multidimensional scaling clustering was applied. Thymus samples yielded on average around 850,000 unique TCRB clonotypes, compared with around 79,000 from blood samples.

This receptor was identified in a boy in the first two years of life with a congenital heart defect. Donor details come from another sample of the same person, matched by shared clones. The sequenced sample consisted of thymocytes. This sequence uses TRBV18 and TRBJ1-3, and the D gene may be TRBD1, 6 bases matching. The CDR3 amino acid sequence is: CASSPGGPSSGNTIYF. The base sequence is TGTGCCAGCTCACCAGGGGGCCCGAGCTCTGGAAACACCATATATTTT.